This T cell receptor beta chain was profiled in a study of regulatory T cells in long-lasting Graves disease. This clonotype appeared many times. Its target is unknown. Building of the TCR beta libraries involved iRepertoire HTBI primers and Arm-PCR of CDR3 regions. One entry per CDR3 protein, called by TCRdb with MiXCR from the multiplex PCR reads. The table records about 470,000 distinct CDR3 sequences, about a sixth of them present only once. Findings and caveats of the study: Sample size was small, which may have lowered accuracy.

The time point is: newly diagnosed GD, antithyroid drugs for less than 3 months. PBMC-extracted RNA yielded the TCR library. From each patient, roughly 10 milliliters of peripheral blood was drawn and collected into an EDTA anticoagulant tube. The data also belong to a second study, concerning T cells in Graves' hyperthyroidism and ophthalmopathy. As reported in that work: Graves' hyperthyroidism is called stable when ophthalmopathy does not progress within 18 months. Exclusion of patients followed from uncontrolled infection, other autoimmune disease, pregnancy or lactation.

This clonotype was obtained from a man between 40 and 49 years old with Graves disease. The sequences come from peripheral blood mononuclear cells (PBMCs), collected at new diagnosis, from a patient treated with antithyroid drugs.

The DNA for the CDR3 is TGTGCCAGCAGCCAAGATTTTCGTGAGCGGTCCTACGAGCAGTACTTC. Translated, it gives CASSQDFRERSYEQYF. The J gene is TRBJ2-7, the V gene TRBV3-1; possibly TRBD2 for D (5 bases). V was shortened by 0 bases and J by 1 base, with 13 bases between the two germline ends. CDR1 and CDR2 from the germline V gene are LGHDT and YNNKEL (reference sequence). There are 16 residues in the CDR3.